This T cell receptor beta chain emerged from a study of identical twins. Each CDR3 protein gets one entry after TCRdb re-called the 5' RACE reads with MiXCR. The sample carries hundreds of thousands of distinct CDR3 sequences, approximately 6% recorded once. Healthy Caucasians were all of the donors. Study-level points and caveats: These conclusions were based on statistical analysis (cross-sectional, not following the same donors).

Germline V gene sequence: CDR1 SQVTM, CDR2 ANQGSEA. Unmatched junction bases numbered 6, after V lost 7 bases and J lost 3 bases. CDR3 length: 12 residues. This clonotype showed up many times. The antigen is unknown. The chain links TRBV29-1 to TRBJ2-7; 7 nucleotides align to TRBD1. Material: naive T cells sorted from blood. This TCR was recovered from a young man in good health. DNA for the CDR3: TGCAGCGCCGGGACAGAACTCTACGAGCAGTACTTC. It is translated as CSAGTELYEQYF.